The next 15 T cell receptor beta chains were all read from a single sample in a study of Ad26.COV2.S vaccination and SARS-CoV-2 variants. The sample's treatment: 15 to 20 received Ad26.COV2.S at low or high dose, single or two shots; about 5 received placebo; per-sample allocation not given. Repertoires come from day 63 after the first vaccine or placebo injection. Sequenced by immunoSEQ multiplex PCR; TCRdb stores in-frame clones only, minus some. The table shows 350,000 to 450,000 clones, with roughly 91% occurring only once. The source material was peripheral blood, sampled in a trial of Ad26.COV2.S vaccine versus placebo. All receptors derive from a person aged 18-65 years who received the Ad26.COV2.S COVID-19 vaccine or a placebo.

The CDR3 bases are TGTGCCAGCAGCGCCGGACAGGTCTCCTACAATGAGCAGTTCTTC. It translates to CASSAGQVSYNEQFF. The rearrangement links TRBV9 to TRBJ2-1, with 7 positions matching TRBD1. The germline V gene has CDR1 SGDLS and CDR2 YYNGEE. The CDR3 length is 15 residues. V was clipped by 3 bases and J by 0 bases; unmatched bases: 3. The full variable domain, completed using reference TRBV9 and TRBJ2-1, is DSGVTQTPKHLITATGQRVTLRCSPRSGDLSVYWYQQSLDQGLQFLIQYYNGEERAKGNILERFSAQQFPDLHSELNLSSLELGDSALYFCASSAGQVSYNEQFFGPGTRLTVL.

The chain couples TRBV6-5 to TRBJ1-6; 8 bases align to TRBD1. Germline V gene sequence: CDR1 MNHEY, CDR2 SVGAGI. V shed 7 bases and J 11 bases; nucleotides not matched to a gene: 10. This CDR3 comprises 14 residues. CDR3 coding DNA: TGTGCCAGCACCGAGGACAGGGTCGTTGCACCCCTCCACTTT. Translated, it gives CASTEDRVVAPLHF.

The V call is TRBV5-1, the J call TRBJ1-5; no clear D. Germline V gene sequence: CDR1 SGHRS, CDR2 YFSETQ. CDR3 size: 14 residues. Trimming cost V 3 bases and J 0 bases, with 7 bases left between them. The CDR3 nucleotides are TGCGCCAGCAGCTCCGACGGTAGCAATCAGCCCCAGCATTTT. Protein: CASSSDGSNQPQHF.

V gene TRBV12-5 combines with J gene TRBJ2-1, with TRBD1 identical over 10 bases. Germline CDR1 LGHNT, CDR2 FRNRAP. Trimming removed 6 bases from V and 4 bases from J; junction bases left unmatched: 9. The CDR3 runs to 16 residues. As DNA, the CDR3 is TGTGCTAGTGGAGAAGAGGGGACAGGGGTTTACAATGAGCAGTTCTTC. Translation: CASGEEGTGVYNEQFF.

This clone showed up just a few times. V is TRBV20-1 and J is TRBJ2-5; no clear D. CDR3 length: 10 residues. From germline, CDR1 is DFQATT and CDR2 SNEGSKA (reference sequence). The V and J ends lost 7 bases and 3 bases respectively, with 6 bases between them. The CDR3 DNA reads TGCAGTGGTCCGAAAGAGACCCAGTACTTC. It translates to CSGPKETQYF.

V gene TRBV9 combines with J gene TRBJ2-7, with D perhaps TRBD2 (5 bases). Germline CDR1 is SGDLS and CDR2 is YYNGEE. This CDR3 region has 12 residues. V lost 3 bases to trimming and J lost 3 bases, with 7 bases between them. The CDR3 protein is CASSGSDYEQYF. Here the CDR3 DNA reads TGTGCCAGCAGCGGTAGCGACTACGAGCAGTACTTC. Full variable domain (remainder filled in from reference TRBV9 and TRBJ2-7): DSGVTQTPKHLITATGQRVTLRCSPRSGDLSVYWYQQSLDQGLQFLIQYYNGEERAKGNILERFSAQQFPDLHSELNLSSLELGDSALYFCASSGSDYEQYFGPGTRLTVT.

The genes are TRBV2 and TRBJ2-7, with D possibly called TRBD1 or TRBD2 (5 bases each). This CDR3 region has 13 residues. Looked up from germline, CDR1 is SNHLY and CDR2 is FYNNEI. V was trimmed by 4 bases and J by 1 base, leaving 8 bases between them. The CDR3 nucleotides are TGTGCCAGCAGTGGGGACCCGTCCTACGAGCAGTACTTC. This translates into CASSGDPSYEQYF.

V usage is TRBV5-6 and J usage is TRBJ2-5; D not certain. The V gene lost 5 bases and the J gene lost 5 bases, with 16 bases spanning the gap. There are 14 residues in the CDR3. Per germline, CDR1 SGHDT and CDR2 YYEEEE. The CDR3 bases are TGTGCCAGCAGTAGTTTTCGAGACTCCGAGACCCAGTACTTC. Protein sequence: CASSSFRDSETQYF.

The rearrangement links TRBV5-1 to TRBJ1-3; TRBD1 might be the D (6 bases). V was clipped by 0 bases and J by 3 bases, with 13 bases between them. Germline V gene data show CDR1 as SGHRS and CDR2 as YFSETQ. This CDR3 has 16 amino acids. Written as DNA, the CDR3 is TGCGCCAGCAGCTTGGCCCCAGTGGGACATGGAAACACCATATATTTT. Residues: CASSLAPVGHGNTIYF.

The V and J genes are TRBV6-5 and TRBJ2-5, with 8 nucleotides matching TRBD1. The CDR3 is 15 residues long. With 4 bases clipped from V and 4 bases from J, the junction kept 8 bases outside the gene matches. Germline CDR1 and CDR2: MNHEY and SVGAGI. As DNA, the CDR3 is TGTGCCAGCAGTTTCCAGGGGGCTAACGGAGAGACCCAGTACTTC. It encodes CASSFQGANGETQYF.

The gene calls are TRBV7-2 and TRBJ1-1, with D perhaps TRBD1 (5 bases). Germline V gene data show CDR1 as SGHTA and CDR2 as FQGNSA. The CDR3 has 12 amino acids. Between the trimmed V and J ends, which lost 2 bases and 10 bases, there was a span of 11 bases. CDR3 sequence reads: CASSLKGLGAFF. DNA for the CDR3: TGTGCCAGCAGCTTAAAGGGGCTCGGAGCTTTCTTT. Full variable domain (outside the CDR3, taken from reference TRBV7-2 and TRBJ1-1): GAGVSQSPSNKVTEKGKDVELRCDPISGHTALYWYRQSLGQGLEFLIYFQGNSAPDKSGLPSDRFSAERTGGSVSTLTIQRTQQEDSAVYLCASSLKGLGAFFGQGTRLTVV.

The rearrangement uses TRBV2 and TRBJ2-1, with 13 bases aligning to TRBD2. CDR3 length: 16 residues. Germline trimming cut 7 bases from V and 5 bases from J; bases unmatched to any gene: 8. CDR1 and CDR2 from the germline V gene are SNHLY and FYNNEI. CDR3 sequence reads: CASTELAGGRDNEQFF. CDR3 bases: TGTGCCAGCACCGAACTAGCGGGGGGGCGAGACAATGAGCAGTTCTTC.

This chain uses TRBV6-6 with TRBJ1-1, with D possibly TRBD1 on 5 matching bases. The ends were cut back, 5 bases at V and 6 bases at J, with 10 bases in the middle. The germline V gene has CDR1 MNHNY and CDR2 SVGAGI (reference sequence). This CDR3 contains 12 residues. CDR3 in DNA: TGTGCCAGCAGTCCCGGGGCGGCTGAAGCTTTCTTT. This codes for CASSPGAAEAFF.

For this clone: Other DNA sequences in the same sample also yield this CDR3. The chain recombines TRBV27 with TRBJ2-7, with D perhaps assigned TRBD1 or TRBD2 (5 bases each). The V gene lost 6 bases and the J gene lost 2 bases, with 11 bases spanning the gap. Germline assignment: CDR1 MNHEY and CDR2 SMNVEV (reference sequence). The CDR3 totals 13 residues. CDR3 in DNA: TGTGCCAGCAGCGGGACCGCGACCTACGAGCAGTACTTC. It encodes CASSGTATYEQYF.

This clone was seen a few times. This chain links TRBV10-3 with TRBJ1-6, with D unclear. This CDR3 is built from 14 residues. Deletions cut 0 bases from V and 14 bases from J, with 14 bases between. Germline V gene data show CDR1 as ENHRY and CDR2 as SYGVKD. As DNA, the CDR3 is TGTGCCATCAGTGAGTCGATAGGAATGGTCACCCTCCACTTT. Residues: CAISESIGMVTLHF.